Below, 2 T cell receptor beta chains from the same sample are listed, as sequenced in a study of early T cells in non-severe SARS-CoV-2 infection. TCRdb re-analysed the 5' RACE reads in MiXCR, keeping a single row per CDR3 protein. The table records over 50,000 distinct CDR3 sequences, roughly 7.8% of them present only once. The sequenced sample was whole blood, obtained at baseline. These receptors were obtained from an adult who was a healthcare worker with PCR-confirmed SARS-CoV-2 infection or an uninfected control (not recorded which).

This clonotype was picked up a small number of times. The gene calls are TRBV28 and TRBJ2-7; 12 bases are a match to TRBD2. Germline lookup yields CDR1 MDHEN and CDR2 SYDVKM. The CDR3 extends over 17 amino acids. V shed 10 bases and J 0 bases; nucleotides not matched to a gene: 13. In DNA form, the CDR3 reads TGTGCCACCAACACCGGGACTAGCGGGTATATCTCCTACGAGCAGTACTTC. Amino acids: CATNTGTSGYISYEQYF.

This clonotype turned up a few times. The V call is TRBV7-2, the J call TRBJ2-5; D might be TRBD2 (5 bases). Trimming removed 1 base at V and 4 bases at J, with 16 bases between. Germline CDR1 reads SGHTA; CDR2 reads FQGNSA. The CDR3 consists of 16 residues. CDR3 protein: CASSLDPSYQLETQYF. The CDR3 coding sequence is TGTGCCAGCAGCTTAGATCCTAGCTATCAGTTAGAGACCCAGTACTTC.